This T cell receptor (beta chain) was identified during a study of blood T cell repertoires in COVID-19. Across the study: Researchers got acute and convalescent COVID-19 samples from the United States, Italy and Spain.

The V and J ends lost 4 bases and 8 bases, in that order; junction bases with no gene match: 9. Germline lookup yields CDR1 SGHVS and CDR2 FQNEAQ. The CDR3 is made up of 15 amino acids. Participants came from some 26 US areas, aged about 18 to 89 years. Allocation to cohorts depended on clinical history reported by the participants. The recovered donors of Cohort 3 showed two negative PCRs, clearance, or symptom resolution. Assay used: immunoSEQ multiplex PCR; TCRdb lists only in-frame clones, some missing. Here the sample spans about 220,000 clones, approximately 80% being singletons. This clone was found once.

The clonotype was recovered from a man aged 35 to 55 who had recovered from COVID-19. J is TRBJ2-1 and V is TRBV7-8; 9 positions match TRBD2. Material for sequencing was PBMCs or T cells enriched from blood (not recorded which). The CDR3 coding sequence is TGTGCCAGCAGCTCTGATACTAGCGGGTCCGATGAGCAGTTCTTC. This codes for CASSSDTSGSDEQFF.